This paragraph reports one T cell receptor beta chain. Trimming removed 8 bases from V and 2 bases from J; junction bases left unmatched: 5. This CDR3 comprises 14 residues. Germline CDR1 is MDHEN and CDR2 is SYDVKM. The assay was immunoSEQ multiplex PCR, and TCRdb's table has in-frame clones only and misses some. The sample includes over 250,000 clones, roughly 85% of them seen just once. The sample comes from a study of blood T cell repertoires in COVID-19. Study-level background: Specimens from acute and convalescent COVID-19 originated in the United States, Italy and Spain.

The rearrangement links TRBV28 to TRBJ2-3, with TRBD1 matching over 9 bases. The sequenced sample consisted of peripheral blood. This clonotype originated in a man aged 50 to 60 with active or convalescent COVID-19. The CDR3 region is CASSGQGSTDTQYF. CDR3 nucleotides: TGTGCCAGCTCTGGACAGGGGTCCACAGATACGCAGTATTTT.